Sequencing of this T cell receptor beta chain was carried out in a study of graft-versus-host responses after intestinal transplantation. Across the study: Transplants were multivisceral, liver-intestinal, or isolated intestinal.

Germline CDR1 reads SGHVS; CDR2 reads FNYEAQ. The CDR3 spans 14 residues. The V and J ends lost 7 bases and 0 bases respectively, with 11 bases between them. The repertoire was sequenced with immunoSEQ multiplex PCR; TCRdb's copy has only in-frame clones and lacks some. Altogether 84,000 or so clones are present, 87% being singletons, with the ten largest covering around 8%. A note on this clone: Its antigen is currently unknown.

Study-level results: The marrow of recipients harbored GvH clones, and ileum or blood showed some of them first.

The V and J genes are TRBV7-6 and TRBJ2-3; TRBD1 might be the D (6 bases). The TCR sequence derives from a human donor who was the organ donor for an intestinal transplant. The sequences come from unstimulated CD8+ T cells sorted from spleen or lymph node cells, collected before transplant. CDR3 bases: TGTGCCAGCACCGAAACAGGGAGCACAGATACGCAGTATTTT. Protein: CASTETGSTDTQYF.